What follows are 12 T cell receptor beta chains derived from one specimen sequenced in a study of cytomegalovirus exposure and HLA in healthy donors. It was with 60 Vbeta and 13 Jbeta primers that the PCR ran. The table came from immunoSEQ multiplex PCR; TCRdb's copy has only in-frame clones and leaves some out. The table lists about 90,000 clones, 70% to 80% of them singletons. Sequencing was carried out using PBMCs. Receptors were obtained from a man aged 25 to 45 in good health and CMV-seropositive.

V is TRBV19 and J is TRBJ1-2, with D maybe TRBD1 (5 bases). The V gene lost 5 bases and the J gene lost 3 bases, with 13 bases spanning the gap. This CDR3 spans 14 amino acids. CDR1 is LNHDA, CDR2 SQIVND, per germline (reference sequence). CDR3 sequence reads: CASSLKGLDYGYTF. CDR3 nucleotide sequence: TGTGCCAGTAGTCTGAAGGGGTTGGACTATGGCTACACCTTC. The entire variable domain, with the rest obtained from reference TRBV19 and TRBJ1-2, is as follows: DGGITQSPKYLFRKEGQNVTLSCEQNLNHDAMYWYRQDPGQGLRLIYYSQIVNDFQKGDIAEGYSVSREKKESFPLTVTSAQKNPTAFYLCASSLKGLDYGYTFGSGTRLTVV.

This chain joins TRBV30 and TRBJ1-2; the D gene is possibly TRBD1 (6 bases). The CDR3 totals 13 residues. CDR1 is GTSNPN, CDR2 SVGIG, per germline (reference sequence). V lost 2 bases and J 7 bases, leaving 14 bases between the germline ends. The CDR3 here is CAWSLGGGSGYTF. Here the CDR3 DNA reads TGTGCCTGGAGTTTAGGGGGGGGGTCTGGCTACACCTTC.

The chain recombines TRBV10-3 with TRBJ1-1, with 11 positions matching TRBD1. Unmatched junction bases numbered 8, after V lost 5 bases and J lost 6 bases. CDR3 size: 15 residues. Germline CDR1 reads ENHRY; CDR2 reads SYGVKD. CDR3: CAISTDRGPLPEAFF. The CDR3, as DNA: TGTGCCATCAGTACGGACAGGGGGCCCCTCCCTGAAGCTTTCTTT.

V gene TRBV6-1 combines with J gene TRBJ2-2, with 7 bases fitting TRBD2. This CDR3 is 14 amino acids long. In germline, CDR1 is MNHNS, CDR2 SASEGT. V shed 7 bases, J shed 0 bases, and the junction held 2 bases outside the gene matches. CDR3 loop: CASNSGPNTGELFF. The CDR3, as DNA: TGTGCCAGCAATAGCGGGCCGAACACCGGGGAGCTGTTTTTT.

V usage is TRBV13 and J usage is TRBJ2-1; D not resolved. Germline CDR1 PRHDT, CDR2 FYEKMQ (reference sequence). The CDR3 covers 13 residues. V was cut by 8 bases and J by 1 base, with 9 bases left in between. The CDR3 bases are TGTGCCAGCGCCGCAGAATCCTACAATGAGCAGTTCTTC. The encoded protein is CASAAESYNEQFF.

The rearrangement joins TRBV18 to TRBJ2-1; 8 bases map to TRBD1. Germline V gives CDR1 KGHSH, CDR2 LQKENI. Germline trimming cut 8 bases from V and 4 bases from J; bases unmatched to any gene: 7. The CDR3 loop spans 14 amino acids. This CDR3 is CASLQDRDYNEQFF. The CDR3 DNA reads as TGTGCCAGCCTACAGGACAGGGATTACAATGAGCAGTTCTTC.

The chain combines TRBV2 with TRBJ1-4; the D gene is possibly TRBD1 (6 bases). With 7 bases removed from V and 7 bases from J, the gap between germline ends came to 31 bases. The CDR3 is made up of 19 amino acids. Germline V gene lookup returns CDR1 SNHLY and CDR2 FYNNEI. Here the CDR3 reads CASINWGGPSASRSEKLFF. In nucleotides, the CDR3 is TGTGCCAGCATCAATTGGGGGGGGCCCTCGGCCTCCCGGAGTGAAAAACTGTTTTTT.

CDR3 amino acids: CASSLEGEGTPQHF. The CDR3, as DNA: TGTGCCAGCAGCTTAGAAGGGGAGGGGACGCCCCAGCATTTT. V usage is TRBV11-2 and J usage is TRBJ1-5, with D tentatively TRBD1 (5 bases). Trimming took 0 bases from V and 9 from J, leaving 12 bases between them. CDR3 length equals 14 residues. CDR1 and CDR2 (germline): SGHAT, FQNNGV. The full variable domain, its missing parts supplied by reference TRBV11-2 and TRBJ1-5, is EAGVAQSPRYKIIEKRQSVAFWCNPISGHATLYWYQQILGQGPKLLIQFQNNGVVDDSQLPKDRFSAERLKGVDSTLKIQPAKLEDSAVYLCASSLEGEGTPQHFGDGTRLSIL.

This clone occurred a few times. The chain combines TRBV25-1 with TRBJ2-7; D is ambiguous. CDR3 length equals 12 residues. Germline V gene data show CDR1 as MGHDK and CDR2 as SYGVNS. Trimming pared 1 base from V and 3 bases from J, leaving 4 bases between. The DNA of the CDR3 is TGTGCCAGCAGTGAATCAGGCTACGAGCAGTACTTC. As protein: CASSESGYEQYF.

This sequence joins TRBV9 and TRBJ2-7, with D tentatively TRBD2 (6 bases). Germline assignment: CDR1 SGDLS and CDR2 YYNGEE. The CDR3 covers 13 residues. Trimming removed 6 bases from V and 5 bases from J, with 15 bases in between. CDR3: CASNQAGQDEQYF. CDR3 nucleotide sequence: TGTGCCAGCAATCAAGCGGGTCAGGACGAGCAGTACTTC.

The CDR3 loop reads CASSYSGTPKEAFF. The CDR3 nucleotides are TGTGCCAGCAGTTACTCGGGGACACCTAAGGAAGCTTTCTTT. The chain uses TRBV6-5 and TRBJ1-1; D may be TRBD1 (6 bases). V dropped 0 bases and J dropped 8 bases, with 13 bases sitting between them. From germline, CDR1 is MNHEY and CDR2 SVGAGI. CDR3 length: 14 amino acids.

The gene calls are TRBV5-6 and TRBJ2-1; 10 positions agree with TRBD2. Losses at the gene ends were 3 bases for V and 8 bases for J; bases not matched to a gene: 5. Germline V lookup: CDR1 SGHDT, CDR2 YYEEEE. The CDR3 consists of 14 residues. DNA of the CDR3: TGTGCCAGCAGCTCTAGCGGGAGTTTCGATGAGCAGTTCTTC. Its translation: CASSSSGSFDEQFF. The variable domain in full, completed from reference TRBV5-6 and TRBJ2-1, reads DAGVTQSPTHLIKTRGQQVTLRCSPKSGHDTVSWYQQALGQGPQFIFQYYEEEERQRGNFPDRFSGHQFPNYSSELNVNALLLGDSALYLCASSSSGSFDEQFFGPGTRLTVL.